Ten or more counts support the clone carrying this T cell receptor beta chain. The target antigen is unknown. Molecular barcoded adaptors covering alpha/delta and beta/gamma chains were used on approximately 440 ng RNA. From the reads, TCRdb called clonotypes with MiXCR, one entry per CDR3 protein. The table lists 57,000 or so distinct CDR3 sequences, roughly 19% of them singletons, with 11% to 15% in the top ten. This record belongs to a study of read filtering for tumor transcriptome and immune sequencing. Points from the study as a whole: Dropping single-read clonotypes raised IR-seq and RNA-seq shared-clonotype correlation.

This CDR3 has 15 amino acids. V was cut by 2 bases and J by 3 bases, with 9 bases left in between. Germline CDR1 and CDR2: SGHRS and YFSETQ. The specimen was a population of CD138-negative cells sorted from bone marrow. This sequence joins TRBV5-1 and TRBJ2-6; D is perhaps TRBD1 (5 bases). The receptor's source is a donor aged 40 or older with multiple myeloma. The CDR3 sequence: CASSFFRDGANVLTF. CDR3 DNA sequence: TGCGCCAGCAGCTTTTTCAGGGATGGGGCCAACGTCCTGACTTTC.